The rows below give T cell receptor beta chains drawn from one sample of a study of OX40 agonist ivuxolimab in advanced cancers. Only in-frame clones appear in the TCRdb table, and some are missing; sequencing was by immunoSEQ multiplex PCR. The sample has 69,000 or so clones; 85% are singletons. The source material was CD4+ or CD8+ T cells sorted from blood, sampled in a trial of the OX40 agonist ivuxolimab. Receptors originate from an adult with an advanced solid tumor such as melanoma, head and neck, liver or kidney cancer. The CDR3 runs from the conserved cysteine through the conserved F or W. Fields, in order: CDR3 DNA, CDR3 protein, clone size, D gene, V gene, J gene. D genes are given only for firm matches. Expanded clones get a size class; other rows say once, few or many, or leave the size out.

CDR3nt: TGTGCCTGGTCTTATGGAGACAGGGTAAATCAGCCCCAGCATTTT
CDR3aa: CAWSYGDRVNQPQHF
abundance: NA
d_gene: TRBD1
v_gene: TRBV30
j_gene: TRBJ1-5

CDR3nt: TGTGCCAGCAGCCAAGAGTATGGGGGGAATCAGCCCCAGCATTTT
CDR3aa: CASSQEYGGNQPQHF
abundance: few
d_gene: NA
v_gene: TRBV4-2
j_gene: TRBJ1-5

CDR3nt: TGTGCCAGCAGTTATGAGGGAGGGAGGAACACCGGGGAGCTGTTTTTT
CDR3aa: CASSYEGGRNTGELFF
abundance: NA
d_gene: TRBD2
v_gene: TRBV6-5
j_gene: TRBJ2-2

CDR3nt: TGTGCCAGCAGCTACGGACAGGGAGGAGGCTACACCTTC
CDR3aa: CASSYGQGGGYTF
abundance: NA
d_gene: TRBD1
v_gene: TRBV7-8
j_gene: TRBJ1-2

CDR3nt: TGTGCCAGTAAGAACCTGAACACCGGGGAGCTGTTTTTT
CDR3aa: CASKNLNTGELFF
abundance: NA
d_gene: NA
v_gene: TRBV19
j_gene: TRBJ2-2

CDR3nt: TGTGCCAGCAGTAGCTCGGGGTGGGCCCCAACTAATGAAAAACTGTTTTTT
CDR3aa: CASSSSGWAPTNEKLFF
abundance: once
d_gene: NA
v_gene: TRBV27
j_gene: TRBJ1-4

CDR3nt: TGCGCCAGCAGCTTGGTCTCCGGACAGGCGAATGAAAAACTGTTTTTT
CDR3aa: CASSLVSGQANEKLFF
abundance: NA
d_gene: TRBD1
v_gene: TRBV5-1
j_gene: TRBJ1-4

CDR3nt: TGTGCCAGCAGCTCCCGGACGAGGGAGGCTGGGGCCAACGTCCTGACTTTC
CDR3aa: CASSSRTREAGANVLTF
abundance: NA
d_gene: NA
v_gene: TRBV7-6
j_gene: TRBJ2-6

CDR3nt: TGTGCCAGCAGTCGTTCGACTAGCAATGAGCAGTTCTTC
CDR3aa: CASSRSTSNEQFF
abundance: NA
d_gene: NA
v_gene: TRBV6-5
j_gene: TRBJ2-1

CDR3nt: TGCGCCAGCAGCTTATCGAGCAATCAGCCCCAGCATTTT
CDR3aa: CASSLSSNQPQHF
abundance: NA
d_gene: NA
v_gene: TRBV5-1
j_gene: TRBJ1-5

CDR3nt: TGTGCCAGCAGTTTATTTAGGACGTCCTATGGCTACACCTTC
CDR3aa: CASSLFRTSYGYTF
abundance: NA
d_gene: NA
v_gene: TRBV28
j_gene: TRBJ1-2

CDR3nt: TGTGCCAGCAGTTACGGGCAACTTCGGTCCTACGAGCAGTACTTC
CDR3aa: CASSYGQLRSYEQYF
abundance: once
d_gene: NA
v_gene: TRBV6-5
j_gene: TRBJ2-7

CDR3nt: TGTGCCAGCAGTCTCCAGGGCTATGGCTACACCTTC
CDR3aa: CASSLQGYGYTF
abundance: NA
d_gene: NA
v_gene: TRBV7-8
j_gene: TRBJ1-2

CDR3nt: TGTGCCAGTAGTATAAGGGGGACAGGGGTCGCAGATACGCAGTATTTT
CDR3aa: CASSIRGTGVADTQYF
abundance: NA
d_gene: TRBD1
v_gene: TRBV19
j_gene: TRBJ2-3

CDR3nt: TGTGCCAGCAGCTTACGGCGACAGGGGAACTATGGCTACACCTTC
CDR3aa: CASSLRRQGNYGYTF
abundance: NA
d_gene: TRBD1
v_gene: TRBV7-2
j_gene: TRBJ1-2

CDR3nt: TGTGCCATCAGAACCGGGACAGGGGAGTCCTACGAGCAGTACTTC
CDR3aa: CAIRTGTGESYEQYF
abundance: NA
d_gene: TRBD1
v_gene: TRBV10-3
j_gene: TRBJ2-7

CDR3nt: TGCGCCAGCAGCCCGGGCGGTAGCTGGGTTAAAAGTTACAATGAGCAGTTCTTC
CDR3aa: CASSPGGSWVKSYNEQFF
abundance: NA
d_gene: NA
v_gene: TRBV5-1
j_gene: TRBJ2-1